Here is one T cell receptor (beta chain) with its context. The protocol was immunoSEQ multiplex PCR, while the TCRdb copy is restricted to in-frame clones and leaves out a portion. This table holds about 660,000 clones, roughly 90% found once. This sample was included in a study of shared T cell receptors in the human thymus. CDR1 and CDR2 (germline): SGHAT, FQDESV (reference sequence). The CDR3 is 18 residues long. V lost 1 base to trimming and J lost 4 bases, with 22 bases between them. Another study also made use of these data, one on human thymus T cells.

The sequenced sample consisted of thymocytes. This rearrangement joins TRBV11-1 to TRBJ2-5; D might be TRBD2 (6 bases). This receptor was taken from a boy younger than two with a congenital heart defect. CDR3 residues: CASSLGGTGTYFRETQYF. The CDR3 DNA reads as TGTGCCAGCAGCTTAGGAGGTACGGGGACTTATTTCAGAGAGACCCAGTACTTC.